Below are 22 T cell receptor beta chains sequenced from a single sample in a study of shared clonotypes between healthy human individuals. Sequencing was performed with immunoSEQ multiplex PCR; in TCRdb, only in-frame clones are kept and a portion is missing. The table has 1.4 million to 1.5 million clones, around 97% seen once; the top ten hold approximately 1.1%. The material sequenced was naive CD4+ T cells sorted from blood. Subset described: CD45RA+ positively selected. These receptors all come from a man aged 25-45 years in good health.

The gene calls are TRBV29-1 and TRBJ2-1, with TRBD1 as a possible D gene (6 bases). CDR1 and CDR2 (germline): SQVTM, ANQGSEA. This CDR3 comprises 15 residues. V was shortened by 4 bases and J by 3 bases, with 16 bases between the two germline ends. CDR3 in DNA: TGCAGCGTTGTAATATCAGGGGTCGGCTACAATGAGCAGTTCTTC. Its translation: CSVVISGVGYNEQFF.

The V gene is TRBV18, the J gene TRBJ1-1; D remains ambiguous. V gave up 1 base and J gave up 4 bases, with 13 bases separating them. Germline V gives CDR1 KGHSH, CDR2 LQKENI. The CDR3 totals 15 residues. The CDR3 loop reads CASSPLTAPGTEAFF. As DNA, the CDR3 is TGTGCCAGCTCACCACTAACAGCCCCGGGCACTGAAGCTTTCTTT. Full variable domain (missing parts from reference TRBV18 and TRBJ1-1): NAGVMQNPRHLVRRRGQEARLRCSPMKGHSHVYWYRQLPEEGLKFMVYLQKENIIDESGMPKERFSAEFPKEGPSILRIQQVVRGDSAAYFCASSPLTAPGTEAFFGQGTRLTVV.

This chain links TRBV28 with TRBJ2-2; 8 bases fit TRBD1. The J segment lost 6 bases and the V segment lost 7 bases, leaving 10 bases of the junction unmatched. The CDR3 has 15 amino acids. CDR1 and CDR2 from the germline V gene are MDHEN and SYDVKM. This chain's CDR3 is CASILGDRSAGELFF. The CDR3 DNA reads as TGTGCCAGCATCTTGGGGGACAGGAGCGCCGGGGAGCTGTTTTTT. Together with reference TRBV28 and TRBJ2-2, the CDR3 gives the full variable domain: DVKVTQSSRYLVKRTGEKVFLECVQDMDHENMFWYRQDPGLGLRLIYFSYDVKMKEKGDIPEGYSVSREKKERFSLILESASTNQTSMYLCASILGDRSAGELFFGEGSRLTVL.

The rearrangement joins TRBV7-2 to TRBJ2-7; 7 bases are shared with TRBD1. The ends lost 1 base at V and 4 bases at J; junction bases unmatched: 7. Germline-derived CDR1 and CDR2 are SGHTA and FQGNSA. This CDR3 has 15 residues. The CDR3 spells CASSLVAQGPYEQYF. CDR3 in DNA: TGTGCCAGCAGCTTAGTTGCACAGGGGCCATACGAGCAGTACTTC.

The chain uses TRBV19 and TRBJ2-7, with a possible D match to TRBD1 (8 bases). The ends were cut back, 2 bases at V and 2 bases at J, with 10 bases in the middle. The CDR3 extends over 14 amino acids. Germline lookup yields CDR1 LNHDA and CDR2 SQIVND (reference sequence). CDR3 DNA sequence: TGTGCCAGTAGTATAACAGGGGGGGCCTACGAGCAGTACTTC. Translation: CASSITGGAYEQYF.

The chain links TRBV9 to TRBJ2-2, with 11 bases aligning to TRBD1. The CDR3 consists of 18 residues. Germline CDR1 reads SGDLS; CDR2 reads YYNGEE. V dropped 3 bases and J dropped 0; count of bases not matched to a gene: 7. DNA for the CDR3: TGTGCCAGCAGCGCAGACCTGGGACAGGGGGCGAACACCGGGGAGCTGTTTTTT. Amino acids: CASSADLGQGANTGELFF.

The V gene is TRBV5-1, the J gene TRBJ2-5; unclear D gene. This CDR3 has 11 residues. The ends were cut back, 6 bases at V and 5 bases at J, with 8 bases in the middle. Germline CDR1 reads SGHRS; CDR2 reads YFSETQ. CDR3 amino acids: CASTSGETQYF. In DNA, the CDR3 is TGCGCCAGCACGTCCGGGGAGACCCAGTACTTC.

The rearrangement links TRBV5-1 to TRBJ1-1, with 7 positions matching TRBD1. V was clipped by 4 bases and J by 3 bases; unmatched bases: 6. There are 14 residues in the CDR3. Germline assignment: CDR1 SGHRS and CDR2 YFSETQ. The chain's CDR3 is CASSRQGVDTEAFF. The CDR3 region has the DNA TGCGCCAGCAGCCGTCAGGGGGTTGACACTGAAGCTTTCTTT. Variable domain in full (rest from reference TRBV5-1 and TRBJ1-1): KAGVTQTPRYLIKTRGQQVTLSCSPISGHRSVSWYQQTPGQGLQFLFEYFSETQRNKGNFPGRFSGRQFSNSRSEMNVSTLELGDSALYLCASSRQGVDTEAFFGQGTRLTVV.

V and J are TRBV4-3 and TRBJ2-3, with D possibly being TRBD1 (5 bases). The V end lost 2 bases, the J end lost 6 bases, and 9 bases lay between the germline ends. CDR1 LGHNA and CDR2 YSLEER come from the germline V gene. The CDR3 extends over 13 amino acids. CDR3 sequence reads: CASSQQGIDTQYF. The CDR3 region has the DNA TGCGCCAGCAGCCAACAGGGTATTGATACGCAGTATTTT.

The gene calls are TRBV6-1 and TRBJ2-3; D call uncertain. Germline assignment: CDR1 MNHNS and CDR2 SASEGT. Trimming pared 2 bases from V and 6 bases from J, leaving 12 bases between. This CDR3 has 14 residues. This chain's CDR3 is CASSELGKSDTQYF. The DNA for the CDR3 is TGTGCCAGCAGTGAACTCGGTAAATCGGATACGCAGTATTTT.

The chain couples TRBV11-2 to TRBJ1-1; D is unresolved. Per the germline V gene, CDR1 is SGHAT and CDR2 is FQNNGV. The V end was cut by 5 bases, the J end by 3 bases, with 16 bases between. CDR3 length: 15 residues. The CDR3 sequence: CASSPHPLGDTEAFF. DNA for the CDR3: TGTGCCAGCAGCCCACACCCTCTGGGCGACACTGAAGCTTTCTTT.

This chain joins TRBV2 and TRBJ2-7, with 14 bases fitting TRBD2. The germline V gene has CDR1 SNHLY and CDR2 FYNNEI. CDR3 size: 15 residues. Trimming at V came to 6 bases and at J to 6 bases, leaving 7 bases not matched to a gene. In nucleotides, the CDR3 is TGTGCCAGCAGCGAGACTAGCGGGAGGGCCGGCGAGCAGTACTTC. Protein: CASSETSGRAGEQYF.

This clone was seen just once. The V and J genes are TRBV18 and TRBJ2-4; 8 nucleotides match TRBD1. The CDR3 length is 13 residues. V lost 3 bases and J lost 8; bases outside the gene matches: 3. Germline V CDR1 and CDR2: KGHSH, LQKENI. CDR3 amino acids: CASSPGTGDIQYF. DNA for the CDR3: TGTGCCAGCTCACCGGGGACAGGAGACATTCAGTACTTC.

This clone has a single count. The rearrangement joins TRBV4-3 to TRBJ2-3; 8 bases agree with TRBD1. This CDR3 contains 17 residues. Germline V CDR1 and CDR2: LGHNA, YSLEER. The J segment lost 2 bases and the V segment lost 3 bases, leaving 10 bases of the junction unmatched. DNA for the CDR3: TGCGCCAGCAGCCATTTTAGGTCGACAGGGGTCACAGATACGCAGTATTTT. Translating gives CASSHFRSTGVTDTQYF.

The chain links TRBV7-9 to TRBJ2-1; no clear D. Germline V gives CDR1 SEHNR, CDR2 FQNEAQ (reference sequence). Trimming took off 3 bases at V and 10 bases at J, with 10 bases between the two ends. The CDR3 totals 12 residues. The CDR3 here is CASSFASYEQFF. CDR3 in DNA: TGTGCCAGCAGCTTCGCTTCTTACGAGCAGTTCTTC.

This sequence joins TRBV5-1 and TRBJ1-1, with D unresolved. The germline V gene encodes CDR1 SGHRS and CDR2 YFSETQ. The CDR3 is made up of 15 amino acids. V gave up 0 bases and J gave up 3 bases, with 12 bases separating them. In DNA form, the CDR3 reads TGCGCCAGCAGCTTGGCTGGGGTCGGGGACACTGAAGCTTTCTTT. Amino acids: CASSLAGVGDTEAFF.

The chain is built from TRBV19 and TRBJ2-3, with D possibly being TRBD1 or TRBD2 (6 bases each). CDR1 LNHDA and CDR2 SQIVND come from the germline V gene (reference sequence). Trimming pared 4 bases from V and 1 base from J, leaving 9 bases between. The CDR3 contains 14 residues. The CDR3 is CASSTGGGTDTQYF. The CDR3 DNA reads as TGTGCCAGTAGTACCGGGGGCGGCACAGATACGCAGTATTTT.

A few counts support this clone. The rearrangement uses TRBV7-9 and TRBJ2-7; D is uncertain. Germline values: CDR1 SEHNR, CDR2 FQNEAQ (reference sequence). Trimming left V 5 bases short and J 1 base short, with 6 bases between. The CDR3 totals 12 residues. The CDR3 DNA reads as TGTGCCAGCAGCATCATGTCCTACGAGCAGTACTTC. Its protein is CASSIMSYEQYF.

The CDR3 region is CASSTDRYNEQFF. The CDR3, as DNA: TGTGCCAGCAGTACGGACAGATACAATGAGCAGTTCTTC. This chain connects TRBV5-4 to TRBJ2-1; weak D call: TRBD1 (6 bases). CDR3 length equals 13 residues. V shed 5 bases and J shed 4 bases, with 10 bases lying between them. Germline-derived CDR1 and CDR2 are SGHNT and YYREEE (reference sequence).

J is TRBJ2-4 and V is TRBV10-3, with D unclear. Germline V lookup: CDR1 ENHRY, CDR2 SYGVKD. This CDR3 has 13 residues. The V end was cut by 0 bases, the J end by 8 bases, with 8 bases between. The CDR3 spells CAISESTTDIQYF. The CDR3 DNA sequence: TGTGCCATCAGTGAGTCTACCACTGACATTCAGTACTTC.

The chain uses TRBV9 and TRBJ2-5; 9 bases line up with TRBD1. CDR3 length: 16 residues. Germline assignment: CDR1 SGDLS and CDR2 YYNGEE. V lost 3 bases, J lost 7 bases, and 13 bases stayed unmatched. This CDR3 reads CASSAPAGQGTSTQYF. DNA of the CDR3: TGTGCCAGCAGCGCCCCAGCCGGACAGGGGACGTCGACCCAGTACTTC.

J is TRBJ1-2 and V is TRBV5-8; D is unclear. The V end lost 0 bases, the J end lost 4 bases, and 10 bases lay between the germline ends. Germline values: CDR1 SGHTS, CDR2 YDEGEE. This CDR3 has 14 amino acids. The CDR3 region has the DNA TGTGCCAGCAGCTTGGCCCGGGGTAGCTATGGCTACACCTTC. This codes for CASSLARGSYGYTF. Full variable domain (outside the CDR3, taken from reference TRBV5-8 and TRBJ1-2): EAGVTQSPTHLIKTRGQQATLRCSPISGHTSVYWYQQALGLGLQFLLWYDEGEERNRGNFPPRFSGRQFPNYSSELNVNALELEDSALYLCASSLARGSYGYTFGSGTRLTVV.